The 27 T cell receptor beta chains presented below share a single source sample, sequenced in a study of cytomegalovirus exposure and HLA in healthy donors. A multiplex PCR was run with 60 Vbeta primers and 13 Jbeta primers. The protocol was immunoSEQ multiplex PCR, while the TCRdb copy is restricted to in-frame clones and leaves out a portion. The sample contains 100,000 to 150,000 clones, approximately 78% of which appear only once. Sequencing was carried out using PBMCs. The receptors here all came from a man aged 30 to 39 in good health and CMV-seropositive.

This chain links TRBV19 with TRBJ2-1; TRBD2 aligns across 7 bases. Germline-derived CDR1 and CDR2 are LNHDA and SQIVND (reference sequence). Trimming removed 8 bases from V and 4 bases from J; junction bases left unmatched: 8. CDR3 size: 14 residues. CDR3 coding DNA: TGTGCCAGTGGAAAGCGGGGAGGATACAATGAGCAGTTCTTC. It codes for CASGKRGGYNEQFF.

In regard to this clone: The identical CDR3 is also encoded by other nucleotide sequences in the sample. The rearrangement links TRBV9 to TRBJ2-7; the match to TRBD2 covers 10 bases. V lost 2 bases and J lost 0; bases outside the gene matches: 5. CDR3 size: 16 residues. Germline V lookup: CDR1 SGDLS, CDR2 YYNGEE. The CDR3, as DNA: TGTGCCAGCAGCGTGGGGCTAGCGGGAGCCTCCTACGAGCAGTACTTC. Translation: CASSVGLAGASYEQYF.

V gene TRBV29-1 combines with J gene TRBJ2-3; 8 nucleotides line up with TRBD2. With V trimmed by 6 bases and J by 1 base, 0 bases remained unmatched. Germline values: CDR1 SQVTM, CDR2 ANQGSEA. The CDR3 is 12 amino acids. The CDR3 DNA reads as TGCAGCGTACTAGCGGGCACAGATACGCAGTATTTT. Amino acid sequence: CSVLAGTDTQYF.

The chain joins TRBV30 to TRBJ2-1; 11 positions agree with TRBD2. CDR1 and CDR2 (germline): GTSNPN, SVGIG (reference sequence). The V and J ends lost 4 bases and 6 bases, in that order; junction bases with no gene match: 20. This CDR3 is built from 19 residues. CDR3 DNA: TGTGCCTGGATTCGGAGCTGGGCTAGCGGGAGGATACCGTCCAATGAGCAGTTCTTC. It specifies CAWIRSWASGRIPSNEQFF.

This chain connects TRBV7-8 to TRBJ2-1, with 8 bases that match TRBD2. The CDR3 has 13 residues. V lost 2 bases and J lost 15; bases outside the gene matches: 9. CDR1 SGHVS and CDR2 FQNEAQ come from the germline V gene. The CDR3 protein is CASSLSFREGRFF. The CDR3 bases are TGTGCCAGCAGCTTAAGTTTCCGGGAGGGCCGGTTCTTC. Full variable domain (remainder filled in from reference TRBV7-8 and TRBJ2-1): GAGVSQSPRYKVAKRGQDVALRCDPISGHVSLFWYQQALGQGPEFLTYFQNEAQLDKSGLPSDRFFAERPEGSVSTLKIQRTQQEDSAVYLCASSLSFREGRFFGPGTRLTVL.

The chain is built from TRBV4-1 and TRBJ1-1, with 7 bases fitting TRBD1. Germline V gene lookup returns CDR1 MGHRA and CDR2 YSYEKL. CDR3 length equals 14 residues. The junction had 6 bases not matched to a gene; V was cut back by 5 bases and J by 3 bases. The CDR3 region has the DNA TGCGCCAGCAGCTTCGACAGGGCCTACACTGAAGCTTTCTTT. It is translated as CASSFDRAYTEAFF.

The rearrangement joins TRBV11-2 to TRBJ2-5, with D perhaps TRBD1 (6 bases). Trimming shortened V by 3 bases and J by 2 bases, and 7 bases separated the two germline ends. This CDR3 region has 13 residues. CDR1 and CDR2 (germline): SGHAT, FQNNGV. This CDR3 reads CASSFGQQETQYF. As DNA, the CDR3 is TGTGCCAGCAGCTTCGGACAGCAAGAGACCCAGTACTTC.

The genes are TRBV28 and TRBJ1-3; the D is unclear. Trimming took 5 bases from V and 2 from J, leaving 16 bases between them. The CDR3 sequence is 16 residues long. Germline CDR1 and CDR2: MDHEN and SYDVKM. CDR3 protein: CASSTKRKGTGNTIYF. The CDR3 DNA reads as TGTGCCAGCAGTACTAAGAGGAAAGGCACTGGAAACACCATATATTTT. Full variable domain (outside the CDR3, taken from reference TRBV28 and TRBJ1-3): DVKVTQSSRYLVKRTGEKVFLECVQDMDHENMFWYRQDPGLGLRLIYFSYDVKMKEKGDIPEGYSVSREKKERFSLILESASTNQTSMYLCASSTKRKGTGNTIYFGEGSWLTVV.

This clone was counted between two and nine times. The sample carries other DNA sequences with the same CDR3. The chain combines TRBV6-5 with TRBJ1-2; D unclear. The CDR3 consists of 13 residues. V lost 2 bases and J 2 bases, leaving 6 bases between the germline ends. CDR1 MNHEY and CDR2 SVGAGI come from the germline V gene. The CDR3 sequence is CASSYGRNYGYTF. The DNA for the CDR3 is TGTGCCAGCAGTTACGGCAGGAACTATGGCTACACCTTC.

The chain has TRBV10-1 and TRBJ1-2; no clear D. V lost 8 bases and J 8 bases, leaving 15 bases between the germline ends. Germline-derived CDR1 and CDR2 are WNHNN and SYGVQD (reference sequence). The CDR3 is 12 amino acids. The CDR3 spells CASGVRAGGYTF. CDR3 DNA sequence: TGCGCCAGCGGAGTCAGAGCTGGAGGCTACACCTTC.

V usage is TRBV5-1 and J usage is TRBJ2-1, with D perhaps TRBD2 (6 bases). The CDR3 spans 15 residues. Trimming pared 0 bases from V and 5 bases from J, leaving 12 bases between. CDR1 and CDR2 from the germline V gene are SGHRS and YFSETQ. The CDR3 coding sequence is TGCGCCAGCAGCTTGGACGGGAGTCTGGACAATGAGCAGTTCTTC. Its translation: CASSLDGSLDNEQFF.

The chain is built from TRBV28 and TRBJ2-7, with TRBD1 as a possible D gene (5 bases). The CDR3 is 16 residues long. Per the germline V gene, CDR1 is MDHEN and CDR2 is SYDVKM. V was cut by 3 bases and J by 1 base, with 16 bases left in between. The CDR3 loop is CASSLTLDSLSYEQYF. The DNA for the CDR3 is TGTGCCAGCAGTTTGACGTTAGACAGTCTTTCCTACGAGCAGTACTTC.

DNA for the CDR3: TGCGCCAGCAGCCAAGCCATGGGAAGCGGGAGGGCCACAGATACGCAGTATTTT. As protein: CASSQAMGSGRATDTQYF. The chain couples TRBV4-3 to TRBJ2-3; TRBD2 aligns across 10 bases. The CDR3 has 18 amino acids. Germline CDR1 reads LGHNA; CDR2 reads YSLEER. Unmatched junction bases numbered 9, after V lost 1 base and J lost 2 bases.

The chain joins TRBV5-1 to TRBJ2-3, with 11 bases identical to TRBD2. CDR1 is SGHRS, CDR2 YFSETQ, per germline. The CDR3 totals 21 residues. After removal of 3 bases from V and 4 bases from J, the junction contained 22 bases not matched to a gene. The CDR3 here is CASSWNRILAGEGRRPDTQYF. The DNA of the CDR3 is TGCGCCAGCAGCTGGAACCGCATACTAGCGGGAGAGGGGCGGCGGCCAGATACGCAGTATTTT.

The chain employs TRBV5-6 and TRBJ2-3; perhaps TRBD1 as D (5 bases). Germline assignment: CDR1 SGHDT and CDR2 YYEEEE. The V gene lost 4 bases and the J gene lost 0 bases, with 15 bases spanning the gap. This CDR3 has 16 residues. This chain's CDR3 is CASSMTGAASTDTQYF. The CDR3 DNA reads as TGTGCCAGCAGCATGACTGGGGCGGCTAGCACAGATACGCAGTATTTT.

The chain combines TRBV6-5 with TRBJ2-7; no firm D call. From germline, CDR1 is MNHEY and CDR2 SVGAGI. V was shortened by 2 bases and J by 5 bases, with 10 bases between the two germline ends. The CDR3 is 13 residues long. The CDR3 DNA sequence: TGTGCCAGCAGTTACCCAGGTCGAGACGAGCAGTACTTC. Protein product: CASSYPGRDEQYF.

The chain is built from TRBV5-1 and TRBJ2-3; 9 nucleotides agree with TRBD1. The CDR3 has 14 amino acids. J gave up 2 bases and V 4 bases, and 2 bases lay outside the gene matches. Germline V lookup: CDR1 SGHRS, CDR2 YFSETQ. DNA for the CDR3: TGCGCCAGCAGCCGGACAGGGGTCACAGATACGCAGTATTTT. This sequence encodes CASSRTGVTDTQYF.

This clone was seen a handful of times. The genes are TRBV29-1 and TRBJ2-7, with 8 bases lining up with TRBD1. The CDR3 is made up of 13 amino acids. The junction had 3 bases not matched to a gene; V was cut back by 1 base and J by 4 bases. Germline V lookup: CDR1 SQVTM, CDR2 ANQGSEA. The CDR3 is CSVEGGTGYEQYF. DNA for the CDR3: TGCAGCGTTGAAGGAGGGACAGGTTACGAGCAGTACTTC.

The genes are TRBV12-5 and TRBJ2-1, with 8 bases matching TRBD2. This CDR3 contains 14 residues. The V gene's germline CDR1 is LGHNT and CDR2 FRNRAP. The V segment lost 2 bases and the J segment 7 bases; nucleotides outside the gene matches: 4. CDR3 sequence: CASGLRLAGNEQFF. CDR3 nucleotides: TGTGCTAGTGGTTTGAGGCTAGCGGGTAATGAGCAGTTCTTC. The complete variable domain, with remaining parts taken from reference TRBV12-5 and TRBJ2-1, reads DARVTQTPRHKVTEMGQEVTMRCQPILGHNTVFWYRQTMMQGLELLAYFRNRAPLDDSGMPKDRFSAEMPDATLATLKIQPSEPRDSAVYFCASGLRLAGNEQFFGPGTRLTVL.

The chain uses TRBV4-3 and TRBJ2-7; possibly TRBD1 for D (5 bases). CDR3 length: 13 amino acids. V lost 3 bases and J lost 9, with 15 bases in between. Germline V lookup: CDR1 LGHNA, CDR2 YSLEER. The CDR3 reads CASSQQFRETQYF. The CDR3 DNA is TGCGCCAGCAGCCAGCAATTCAGGGAAACGCAGTACTTC.

The chain is built from TRBV5-1 and TRBJ2-7; TRBD2 might be the D (5 bases). V was trimmed by 1 base and J by 6 bases, leaving 14 bases between them. CDR1 and CDR2 from the germline V gene are SGHRS and YFSETQ. CDR3 length equals 14 residues. CDR3 nucleotide sequence: TGCGCCAGCAGCTTGAACCCCGGGGTGAGCGAGCAGTACTTC. Amino acid sequence: CASSLNPGVSEQYF. Supplemented by reference TRBV5-1 and TRBJ2-7, the full variable domain reads KAGVTQTPRYLIKTRGQQVTLSCSPISGHRSVSWYQQTPGQGLQFLFEYFSETQRNKGNFPGRFSGRQFSNSRSEMNVSTLELGDSALYLCASSLNPGVSEQYFGPGTRLTVT.

This clone was detected a few times. This chain links TRBV4-1 with TRBJ2-1; 8 nucleotides align to TRBD1. This CDR3 has 16 amino acids. V lost 0 bases and J lost 8; bases outside the gene matches: 9. CDR1 is MGHRA and CDR2 is YSYEKL in the germline V gene. CDR3 region: CASSQDQTGVWDEQFF. DNA of the CDR3: TGCGCCAGCAGCCAAGATCAGACAGGGGTATGGGATGAGCAGTTCTTC.

This chain links TRBV7-8 with TRBJ2-1, with TRBD2 identical over 7 bases. Germline lookup yields CDR1 SGHVS and CDR2 FQNEAQ. The V and J ends lost 8 bases and 8 bases, in that order; junction bases with no gene match: 15. This CDR3 contains 15 residues. The DNA for the CDR3 is TGTGCCAGCCTCACCACGGGACTACCGATGGATGAGCAGTTCTTC. This encodes CASLTTGLPMDEQFF.

The chain joins TRBV15 to TRBJ2-5; TRBD2 aligns across 10 bases. From germline, CDR1 is LNHNV and CDR2 YYDKDF (reference sequence). The CDR3 extends over 14 amino acids. J was trimmed by 3 bases and V by 10 bases; bases with no gene match: 8. CDR3 region: CAITSGNRKETQYF. CDR3 DNA: TGTGCCATTACTAGCGGGAATCGCAAAGAGACCCAGTACTTC.

This chain links TRBV7-2 with TRBJ2-7, with 8 positions matching TRBD1. The J segment lost 6 bases and the V segment lost 3 bases, leaving 10 bases of the junction unmatched. Germline CDR1 and CDR2: SGHTA and FQGNSA. The CDR3 spans 15 residues. The CDR3 region is CASSLGTGGAREQYF. CDR3 nucleotide sequence: TGTGCCAGCAGCTTGGGGACAGGCGGGGCTCGCGAGCAGTACTTC.

V and J are TRBV19 and TRBJ1-5; TRBD1 agrees at 12 bases. The CDR3 runs 18 residues. Germline-derived CDR1 and CDR2 are LNHDA and SQIVND (reference sequence). The V segment lost 0 bases and the J segment 3 bases; nucleotides outside the gene matches: 6. This CDR3 is CASSIDPGTGGFNQPQHF. The CDR3 nucleotides read TGTGCCAGTAGTATAGATCCCGGGACAGGGGGCTTCAATCAGCCCCAGCATTTT. The full variable domain, in which reference TRBV19 and TRBJ1-5 provide the parts outside the CDR3, is DGGITQSPKYLFRKEGQNVTLSCEQNLNHDAMYWYRQDPGQGLRLIYYSQIVNDFQKGDIAEGYSVSREKKESFPLTVTSAQKNPTAFYLCASSIDPGTGGFNQPQHFGDGTRLSIL.

The V gene is TRBV30, the J gene TRBJ1-2, with 9 nucleotides matching TRBD1. J gave up 1 base and V 3 bases, and 6 bases lay outside the gene matches. Germline CDR1 reads GTSNPN; CDR2 reads SVGIG (reference sequence). The CDR3 is 15 amino acids. CDR3 amino acids: CAWRGGTGLNYGYTF. DNA for the CDR3: TGTGCCTGGAGGGGGGGGACAGGGCTTAACTATGGCTACACCTTC.